This record concerns one T cell receptor beta chain sequence. Its target is unknown. The PCR employed 60 Vbeta primers together with 13 Jbeta primers. Clones were sequenced by immunoSEQ multiplex PCR, and TCRdb holds only the in-frame ones, with some missing. The sample lists some 110,000 clones, roughly 80% occurring once. These data belong to a study of cytomegalovirus exposure and HLA in healthy donors. Background on the study: An early release of data contained approximately 80 million unique TCRs, which came from HLA-typed donors. Study findings and constraints: It was assumed in the presence/absence analyses that sequencing depth was roughly uniform across donors.

The CDR3 totals 13 residues. V was trimmed by 0 bases and J by 7 bases, leaving 9 bases between them. CDR1 is GTSNPN and CDR2 is SVGIG in the germline V gene (reference sequence). The chain couples TRBV30 to TRBJ1-4, with D perhaps matching TRBD1 (5 bases). The receptor's source is a man aged 25-40 years in good health and CMV-seropositive. Sequenced: PBMCs. The DNA of the CDR3 is TGTGCCTGGAGTGTACCGGGGGTTGAAAAACTGTTTTTT. This codes for CAWSVPGVEKLFF.